The 8 T cell receptor beta chains below were found in one sample sequenced in a study of vaccination and CD4 T cells after COVID-19. Their antigens are not known. Treatment given: roughly ten-day PBMC culture with coronavirus spike peptide pools or control peptides (ViraFEST assay). Oncomine TCR Beta short-read sequencing was applied to DNA from cultured CD4+ T cells. Each CDR3 protein gets one entry after TCRdb re-called the PCR reads with MiXCR. The data show around 13,000 distinct CDR3 sequences, approximately 45% seen once. Sequenced sample: CD4+ T cells from blood, cultured in vitro. The receptors derive from a human donor who had recovered from COVID-19.

The chain links TRBV5-5 to TRBJ2-3; D is ambiguous. V lost 0 bases and J 0 bases, leaving 2 bases between the germline ends. Germline lookup yields CDR1 SGHKS and CDR2 YYEKEE (reference sequence). This CDR3 spans 13 amino acids. The CDR3 spells CASSLASTDTQYF. The CDR3 nucleotides read TGTGCCAGCAGCTTGGCCAGCACAGATACGCAGTATTTT.

The chain is built from TRBV20-1 and TRBJ2-7; TRBD2 matches 10 bases. The V gene's germline CDR1 is DFQATT and CDR2 SNEGSKA (reference sequence). Losses at the gene ends were 3 bases for V and 6 bases for J; bases not matched to a gene: 11. This CDR3 comprises 15 residues. CDR3 residues: CSASKVAGGKGEQYF. The CDR3 DNA sequence: TGCAGTGCTAGTAAGGTAGCGGGGGGAAAAGGCGAGCAGTACTTC.

The chain recombines TRBV19 with TRBJ2-5; 9 nucleotides line up with TRBD2. The CDR3 runs 13 residues. The V and J ends lost 8 bases and 4 bases, in that order; junction bases with no gene match: 5. Germline assignment: CDR1 LNHDA and CDR2 SQIVND (reference sequence). In DNA, the CDR3 is TGTGCCAGTGGGGTTAGCGGGGGAGAGACCCAGTACTTC. This translates into CASGVSGGETQYF.

This clonotype has a handful of counts. The chain combines TRBV19 with TRBJ1-2, with D unresolved. This CDR3 region has 13 residues. Germline V CDR1 and CDR2: LNHDA, SQIVND (reference sequence). V was cut by 6 bases and J by 2 bases, with 10 bases left in between. The CDR3 nucleotides read TGTGCCAGTAGAGGACGGTCGAACTATGGCTACACCTTC. It specifies CASRGRSNYGYTF.

The J gene is TRBJ2-5, the V gene TRBV7-6; tentatively, D is TRBD2 (6 bases). V gave up 5 bases and J gave up 9 bases, with 25 bases separating them. The CDR3 is made up of 16 amino acids. Germline V gene sequence: CDR1 SGHVS, CDR2 FNYEAQ. CDR3 amino acids: CASSISGGAGSGAQYF. CDR3 DNA: TGTGCCAGCAGCATCTCCGGGGGAGCCGGATCGGGGGCCCAGTACTTC.

This clonotype has a handful of counts. This chain connects TRBV11-2 to TRBJ2-1, with D possibly being TRBD1 (5 bases). This CDR3 spans 14 amino acids. Per germline, CDR1 SGHAT and CDR2 FQNNGV. The V end was cut by 2 bases, the J end by 4 bases, with 9 bases between. CDR3 in amino acids: CASSLNSGYNEQFF. The CDR3 coding sequence is TGTGCCAGCAGCTTAAACTCAGGGTACAATGAGCAGTTCTTC.

This clonotype turned up a few times. V usage is TRBV20-1 and J usage is TRBJ2-3; TRBD2 aligns across 16 bases. The CDR3 runs to 16 residues. V shed 0 bases, J shed 6 bases, and the junction held 3 bases outside the gene matches. Germline lookup yields CDR1 DFQATT and CDR2 SNEGSKA (reference sequence). For the CDR3, the DNA is TGCAGTGCTAGAGAAGGGACTAGCGGGGGGGCCGATACGCAGTATTTT. Amino acids: CSAREGTSGGADTQYF.

V gene TRBV5-1 combines with J gene TRBJ2-3, with 8 bases identical to TRBD2. The germline gives CDR1 SGHRS, CDR2 YFSETQ. CDR3 length: 16 amino acids. After removal of 0 bases from V and 2 bases from J, the junction contained 5 bases not matched to a gene. CDR3 residues: CASSLVAGPLTDTQYF. CDR3 DNA sequence: TGCGCCAGCAGCTTGGTAGCGGGACCGCTCACAGATACGCAGTATTTT.